The next 17 T cell receptor beta chains were all read from a single sample in a study of blood T cell repertoires in COVID-19. Only in-frame clones appear in the TCRdb table, and some are missing; sequencing was by immunoSEQ multiplex PCR. The table lists 25,000 to 30,000 clones, about 89% of them singletons. Input material: peripheral blood. These receptors were obtained from an older man with active COVID-19.

This rearrangement joins TRBV2 to TRBJ2-7; perhaps TRBD1 as D (6 bases). The CDR3 is 15 residues long. Germline V gene data show CDR1 as SNHLY and CDR2 as FYNNEI. The V gene lost 3 bases and the J gene lost 3 bases, with 15 bases spanning the gap. The CDR3 nucleotides are TGTGCCAGCAGTGACCCCCTGACAGGCTACTACGAGCAGTACTTC. Translated: CASSDPLTGYYEQYF.

The chain is built from TRBV5-6 and TRBJ2-3; tentative D call: TRBD2 (7 bases). Germline CDR1 and CDR2: SGHDT and YYEEEE. Trimming left V 0 bases short and J 2 bases short, with 16 bases between. The length of the CDR3 is 17 residues. The CDR3 nucleotides are TGTGCCAGCAGCTTGGAGCCTTTCGGGGGGCCCACAGATACGCAGTATTTT. Its protein is CASSLEPFGGPTDTQYF.

The chain joins TRBV6-5 to TRBJ1-2; D may be TRBD1 (6 bases). Trimming removed 6 bases from V and 6 bases from J, with 14 bases in between. The germline V gene encodes CDR1 MNHEY and CDR2 SVGAGI. The CDR3 totals 13 residues. This CDR3 reads CASRAQGSNGYTF. DNA for the CDR3: TGTGCCAGCAGAGCGCAGGGGTCCAATGGCTACACCTTC.

The V gene is TRBV11-3, the J gene TRBJ2-5, with D perhaps matching TRBD1 (5 bases). Trimming pared 3 bases from V and 1 base from J, leaving 12 bases between. CDR3 length: 15 amino acids. Germline values: CDR1 SGHNT, CDR2 YENEEA. CDR3 residues: CASSFGQGLQETQYF. CDR3 coding DNA: TGTGCCAGCAGCTTCGGCCAGGGTCTCCAAGAGACCCAGTACTTC.

The V and J genes are TRBV5-1 and TRBJ1-4; possible D gene TRBD1, 6 bases. The CDR3 runs 15 residues. CDR1 and CDR2 (germline): SGHRS, YFSETQ. The V and J ends lost 2 bases and 8 bases respectively, with 16 bases between them. CDR3 sequence: CASSFHGGAQEKLFF. The DNA for the CDR3 is TGCGCCAGCAGCTTCCATGGGGGGGCGCAGGAAAAACTGTTTTTT.

The chain couples TRBV3-1 (or the pseudogene TRBV3-2) to TRBJ2-5; 9 bases are shared with TRBD2. Germline loops: CDR1 LGHDT, CDR2 YNNKEL (reference sequence). Trimming cost V 1 base and J 12 bases; bases outside gene matches: 15. The CDR3 consists of 16 residues. CDR3 in amino acids: CASSQGGAGTSSVKYF. DNA for the CDR3: TGTGCCAGCAGCCAAGGGGGGGCCGGGACTAGCAGCGTCAAGTACTTC.

The V call is TRBV11-2, the J call TRBJ1-2; D remains unclear. This CDR3 is 15 amino acids long. Looked up from germline, CDR1 is SGHAT and CDR2 is FQNNGV. V lost 5 bases and J lost 3, with 16 bases in between. Here the CDR3 reads CASSQDFLPYYGYTF. DNA for the CDR3: TGTGCCAGCAGCCAAGACTTCCTTCCATACTATGGCTACACCTTC.

This sequence joins TRBV28 and TRBJ1-6; the match to TRBD1 covers 7 bases. This CDR3 spans 15 amino acids. CDR1 is MDHEN and CDR2 is SYDVKM in the germline V gene. V was clipped by 5 bases and J by 9 bases; unmatched bases: 10. CDR3 DNA sequence: TGTGCCAGCAGTCCTGCAGGGGGTGACGGTTCACCCCTCCACTTT. Translation: CASSPAGGDGSPLHF.

This chain's CDR3 is CASSAVAGGTTGELFF. CDR3 DNA sequence: TGCGCCAGCAGCGCAGTAGCGGGGGGGACCACCGGGGAGCTGTTTTTT. This chain joins TRBV5-1 and TRBJ2-2; TRBD2 aligns across 11 bases. Germline CDR1 SGHRS, CDR2 YFSETQ. J was trimmed by 4 bases and V by 4 bases; bases with no gene match: 6. The CDR3 contains 16 residues.

This chain connects TRBV9 to TRBJ2-5; 9 nucleotides match TRBD2. From germline, CDR1 is SGDLS and CDR2 YYNGEE. Germline trimming cut 4 bases from V and 4 bases from J; bases unmatched to any gene: 11. CDR3 size: 16 residues. CDR3 sequence reads: CASSQSPRGGRETQYF. CDR3 sequence (DNA): TGTGCCAGCAGCCAATCCCCGCGGGGGGGCCGAGAGACCCAGTACTTC.

The CDR3: CAISESRSGGASNEQFF. CDR3 in DNA: TGTGCCATCAGTGAGTCCCGCAGCGGGGGGGCCTCAAATGAGCAGTTCTTC. The genes are TRBV10-3 and TRBJ2-1; 10 bases are a match to TRBD2. Germline lookup yields CDR1 ENHRY and CDR2 SYGVKD. The V gene end was trimmed by 0 bases and the J gene end by 7 bases; junction bases not matched to a gene: 9. CDR3 length equals 17 residues.

This clone was seen more than once but under ten times. The J gene is TRBJ2-5, the V gene TRBV6-2 or TRBV6-3; the D gene is possibly TRBD2 (5 bases). The CDR3 runs 13 residues. Germline lookup yields CDR1 MNHEY and CDR2 SVGEGT. With 2 bases removed from V and 5 bases from J, the gap between germline ends came to 9 bases. CDR3 protein: CASSYTQRETQYF. The CDR3 DNA is TGTGCCAGCAGTTACACGCAGCGGGAGACCCAGTACTTC.

The rearrangement uses TRBV9 and TRBJ1-2, with 8 bases identical to TRBD1. Per germline, CDR1 SGDLS and CDR2 YYNGEE. This CDR3 is 13 amino acids long. With V trimmed by 3 bases and J by 6 bases, 4 bases remained unmatched. Here the CDR3 DNA reads TGTGCCAGCAGCGGATCGGACAGGGATGGCTACACCTTC. Its translation: CASSGSDRDGYTF.

In its sample, this clone was seen a few times. This sequence joins TRBV6-6 and TRBJ2-1; 10 bases are a match to TRBD1. This CDR3 has 16 amino acids. V was clipped by 2 bases and J by 6 bases; unmatched bases: 7. Germline V lookup: CDR1 MNHNY, CDR2 SVGAGI (reference sequence). CDR3 region: CASSYTRTGGSNEQFF. The CDR3 bases are TGTGCCAGCAGTTACACCCGGACAGGGGGTTCCAATGAGCAGTTCTTC.

The chain couples TRBV9 to TRBJ2-5; 10 positions match TRBD2. The CDR3 runs to 16 residues. The V gene end was trimmed by 0 bases and the J gene end by 5 bases; junction bases not matched to a gene: 7. The germline CDR1 and CDR2 sequences are SGDLS and YYNGEE. CDR3 sequence (DNA): TGTGCCAGCAGCGTAGGAGATAGCGGGGGGTTCGAGACCCAGTACTTC. It specifies CASSVGDSGGFETQYF. The full variable domain, its missing parts supplied by reference TRBV9 and TRBJ2-5, is DSGVTQTPKHLITATGQRVTLRCSPRSGDLSVYWYQQSLDQGLQFLIQYYNGEERAKGNILERFSAQQFPDLHSELNLSSLELGDSALYFCASSVGDSGGFETQYFGPGTRLLVL.

This CDR3 reads CASSLGLAGRETQYF. In DNA form, the CDR3 reads TGTGCCAGCAGCCTGGGACTAGCGGGGAGAGAGACCCAGTACTTC. The chain joins TRBV4-2 to TRBJ2-5, with 13 bases aligning to TRBD2. J lost 4 bases, V lost 4 bases, and 3 bases had no gene match. The CDR3 is 15 residues long. From germline, CDR1 is LGHNA and CDR2 YNFKEQ.

The rearrangement uses TRBV19 and TRBJ2-5, with 8 bases that match TRBD2. This CDR3 is built from 15 residues. The V gene end was trimmed by 5 bases and the J gene end by 5 bases; junction bases not matched to a gene: 10. Germline lookup yields CDR1 LNHDA and CDR2 SQIVND (reference sequence). As DNA, the CDR3 is TGTGCCAGTAGTGCTGCGGGGGGTCCTCCGGAGACCCAGTACTTC. Amino acids: CASSAAGGPPETQYF.